What follows are 7 T cell receptor beta chains derived from one specimen sequenced in a study of blood T cell repertoires in COVID-19. TCRdb's copy holds only in-frame clones and misses some; the assay was immunoSEQ multiplex PCR. The sample includes around 100,000 clones, around four fifths of them seen just once. Material for sequencing was peripheral blood. Source of these receptors: a man in his sixties with acute or convalescent COVID-19.

Written as DNA, the CDR3 is TGTGCCAGCAGCCCCGACGGGGGTCATACTGAAGCTTTCTTT. This translates into CASSPDGGHTEAFF. The chain is built from TRBV7-8 and TRBJ1-1; possibly TRBD1 for D (5 bases). Trimming stripped 5 bases from V and 5 bases from J, with 15 bases between. The CDR3 spans 14 residues. Germline CDR1 reads SGHVS; CDR2 reads FQNEAQ.

The chain is built from TRBV30 and TRBJ2-5; 7 bases match TRBD2. The CDR3 is 14 amino acids. CDR1 is GTSNPN and CDR2 is SVGIG in the germline V gene (reference sequence). V gave up 0 bases and J gave up 0 bases; unmatched junction bases: 1. The CDR3 sequence is CAWSVREYQETQYF. The CDR3 region has the DNA TGTGCCTGGAGTGTGCGGGAGTACCAAGAGACCCAGTACTTC.

This chain joins TRBV2 and TRBJ1-3, with TRBD1 as a possible D gene (6 bases). Germline CDR1 and CDR2: SNHLY and FYNNEI. V gave up 3 bases and J gave up 7 bases, with 10 bases separating them. The CDR3 is 13 amino acids. The CDR3 sequence is CASSEDSYNTIYF. CDR3 DNA sequence: TGTGCCAGCAGTGAGGACAGTTACAACACCATATATTTT.

As DNA, the CDR3 is TGTGCCAGCAGTTACGGGACAGGGGGCGCTTCTAAAGCTTTCTTT. Translated: CASSYGTGGASKAFF. The rearrangement uses TRBV6-5 and TRBJ1-1; 12 positions agree with TRBD1. The length of the CDR3 is 15 residues. V was pared by 2 bases and J by 9 bases, with 7 bases of the junction left unmatched. The germline CDR1 and CDR2 sequences are MNHEY and SVGAGI.

The chain combines TRBV15 with TRBJ1-6; maybe TRBD1 (6 bases). V dropped 9 bases and J dropped 14 bases, with 17 bases sitting between them. The CDR3 sequence is 12 residues long. Germline V CDR1 and CDR2: LNHNV, YYDKDF (reference sequence). CDR3 in amino acids: CATRRDTVSLHF. CDR3 DNA: TGTGCCACTCGCCGGGACACCGTTTCCCTCCACTTT.

This rearrangement joins TRBV2 to TRBJ1-5, with D unresolved. V gave up 8 bases and J gave up 7 bases, with 15 bases separating them. The CDR3 is 13 residues long. Per germline, CDR1 SNHLY and CDR2 FYNNEI. This CDR3 reads CASHSNGRQPQHF. The CDR3 bases are TGTGCCAGCCACAGTAACGGTCGCCAGCCCCAGCATTTT.

V and J are TRBV29-1 and TRBJ2-3; D uncertain. The CDR3 consists of 13 residues. Trimming removed 0 bases at V and 3 bases at J, with 7 bases between. In germline, CDR1 is SQVTM, CDR2 ANQGSEA. The CDR3 reads CSVEERQTDTQYF. CDR3 nucleotides: TGCAGCGTTGAAGAGCGGCAGACAGATACGCAGTATTTT.